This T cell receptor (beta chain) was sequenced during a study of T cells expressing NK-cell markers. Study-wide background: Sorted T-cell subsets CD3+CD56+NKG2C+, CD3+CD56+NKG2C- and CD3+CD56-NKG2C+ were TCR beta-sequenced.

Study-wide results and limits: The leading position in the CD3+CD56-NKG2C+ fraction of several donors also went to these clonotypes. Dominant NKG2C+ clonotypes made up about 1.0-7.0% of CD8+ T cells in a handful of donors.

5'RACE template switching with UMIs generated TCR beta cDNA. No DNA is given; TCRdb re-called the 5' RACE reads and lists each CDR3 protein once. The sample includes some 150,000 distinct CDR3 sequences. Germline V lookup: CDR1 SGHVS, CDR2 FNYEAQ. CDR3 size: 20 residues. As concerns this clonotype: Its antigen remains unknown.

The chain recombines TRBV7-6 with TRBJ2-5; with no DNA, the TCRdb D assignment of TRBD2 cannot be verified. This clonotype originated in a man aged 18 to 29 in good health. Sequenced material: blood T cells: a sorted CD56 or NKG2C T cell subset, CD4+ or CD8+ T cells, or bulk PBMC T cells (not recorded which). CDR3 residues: CASSLGQELASGGPEETQYF.